The rows below give T cell receptor beta chains drawn from one sample of a study of blood T cells in healthy people across ages. Via MiXCR, TCRdb re-called the 5' RACE reads, giving one row per CDR3 protein. The data show over 500,000 distinct CDR3 sequences, over 40% seen once. Sequencing was performed on blood. Every receptor here comes from a woman at least 80 years old in good health. Each CDR3 is given with its conserved first and last residue. A D gene is named only where the DNA matches it firmly. Clone sizes are given selectively: once, few, many, or a class where the clone is expanded.

D: TRBD2; J: TRBJ2-3; V: TRBV12-3/TRBV12-4; size: NA; DNA: TGTGCCAGCAGCCCCTTCGGGGGAGCGGGACCAGATACGCAGTATTTT; CDR3: CASSPFGGAGPDTQYF
D: NA; J: TRBJ1-5; V: TRBV20-1; size: NA; DNA: TGCAGTGCTAGGGTTGACGGTAGCAATCAGCCCCAGCATTTT; CDR3: CSARVDGSNQPQHF
D: NA; J: TRBJ2-2; V: TRBV5-5; size: NA; DNA: TGTGCCAGCAGCCGGAGAAGCAGAACCGGGACGACGAACACCGGGGAGCTGTTTTTT; CDR3: CASSRRSRTGTTNTGELFF
D: NA; J: TRBJ1-2; V: TRBV12-3/TRBV12-4; size: few; DNA: TGTGCCAGCAGTTTAGCGGGCGGGGGAGTTGAGTGTGGCTACACCTTC; CDR3: CASSLAGGGVECGYTF
D: TRBD2; J: TRBJ2-1; V: TRBV11-2; size: many; DNA: TGTGCCAGCAGCTTAGATCGTGGCGGGAGGATTTACAATGAGCAGTTCTTC; CDR3: CASSLDRGGRIYNEQFF
D: TRBD1; J: TRBJ2-7; V: TRBV6-1; size: NA; DNA: TGTGCCAGCAGCCCCGGGGCCGTAACAGGGGGATTCTACAATGAGCAGTACTTC; CDR3: CASSPGAVTGGFYNEQYF
D: TRBD2; J: TRBJ2-1; V: TRBV24-1; size: NA; DNA: TGTGCCACCAGTGACCCTCAAGGCGGGAGCTCCTACAATGAGCAGTTCTTC; CDR3: CATSDPQGGSSYNEQFF
D: NA; J: TRBJ1-2; V: TRBV13; size: many; DNA: TGTGCCAGCAGCTCATTCTCTATTCTTGACTATGGCTACACCTTC; CDR3: CASSSFSILDYGYTF
D: NA; J: TRBJ2-1; V: TRBV14; size: few; DNA: TGTGCCAGCAGCCCCCTTGGGTTTTCCTACAATGAGCAGTTCTTC; CDR3: CASSPLGFSYNEQFF
D: NA; J: TRBJ1-5; V: TRBV3-1; size: NA; DNA: TGTGCCAGCACACAATCTTCAGGGAATCAGCCCCAGCATTTT; CDR3: CASTQSSGNQPQHF
D: NA; J: TRBJ2-5; V: TRBV12-3/TRBV12-4; size: few; DNA: TGTGCCAGCAGTTTTAGGAACCATCAAGAGACCCAGTACTTC; CDR3: CASSFRNHQETQYF
D: NA; J: TRBJ2-7; V: TRBV28; size: few; DNA: TGTGCCAGCGGCAGGACGGTCGTTCCCTACGAGCAGTACTTC; CDR3: CASGRTVVPYEQYF